Following are 22 T cell receptor beta chains from one sample sequenced in a study of beta chain features in type 1 diabetes. Sequenced material consisted of expressed TCRB transcripts (all of the isolated RNA was reverse transcribed). Generated by immunoSEQ multiplex PCR, the TCRdb table keeps only in-frame clones and is missing some. This table holds about 140,000 clones, around a tenth found once. The sequenced sample was central memory CD4+ T cells from blood. The source is a woman aged 40 to 50 in good health.

The chain links TRBV9 to TRBJ2-5; 8 positions agree with TRBD1. This CDR3 comprises 15 residues. Trimming took 4 bases from V and 1 from J; bases not matched to a gene: 6. CDR1 and CDR2 from the germline V gene are SGDLS and YYNGEE. The CDR3 coding sequence is TGTGCCAGCAGCCCCGCAACAGGGGGCCAAGAGACCCAGTACTTC. Amino acids: CASSPATGGQETQYF.

This chain connects TRBV7-6 to TRBJ2-1; 11 nucleotides agree with TRBD1. The germline V gene has CDR1 SGHVS and CDR2 FNYEAQ. The length of the CDR3 is 15 residues. V dropped 5 bases and J dropped 5; count of bases not matched to a gene: 5. As DNA, the CDR3 is TGTGCCAGCAGCCCGGGACAGGGGGACCACAATGAGCAGTTCTTC. Its protein is CASSPGQGDHNEQFF.

This clone has just a few counts. The chain carries TRBV19 and TRBJ2-5, with TRBD1 identical over 8 bases. The CDR3 runs 14 residues. Germline lookup yields CDR1 LNHDA and CDR2 SQIVND (reference sequence). The trim removed 5 bases at V and 4 bases at J, leaving 6 bases unmatched. The CDR3 loop is CASSAADRAETQYF. The DNA for the CDR3 is TGTGCCAGTAGTGCGGCGGACAGGGCAGAGACCCAGTACTTC.

This sequence joins TRBV4-3 and TRBJ2-3; 9 nucleotides match TRBD2. Trimming cost V 0 bases and J 0 bases; bases outside gene matches: 4. Germline-derived CDR1 and CDR2 are LGHNA and YSLEER. The CDR3 is 17 amino acids. CDR3 coding DNA: TGCGCCAGCAGCCAAGATCCTAGCGGGGCTAGCACAGATACGCAGTATTTT. Amino acid sequence: CASSQDPSGASTDTQYF.

This clone was counted at least ten times. CDR3 sequence (DNA): TGTGCCAGCAGCTTGGACGCCCCGGGACTTAATGAGCAGTTCTTC. Translation: CASSLDAPGLNEQFF. The genes are TRBV7-2 and TRBJ2-1; perhaps TRBD2 as D (6 bases). CDR3 length: 15 amino acids. Trimming shortened V by 3 bases and J by 7 bases, and 16 bases separated the two germline ends. Germline CDR1 and CDR2: SGHTA and FQGNSA.

This clone was seen only a few times. Other nucleotide sequences from this sample produce the same CDR3. The chain is built from TRBV15 and TRBJ2-2, with a weak D call TRBD2 (6 bases). Trimming removed 5 bases from V and 6 bases from J, with 13 bases in between. The CDR3 is made up of 14 amino acids. CDR1 and CDR2 from the germline V gene are LNHNV and YYDKDF (reference sequence). The CDR3 is CATSPERVPGELFF. CDR3 nucleotide sequence: TGTGCCACCAGCCCGGAGCGGGTCCCCGGGGAGCTGTTTTTT.

Turning to this clone: This CDR3 is also generated by other DNA sequences in the sample. The chain joins TRBV6-5 to TRBJ2-3, with TRBD2 as a possible D gene (7 bases). V was cut by 0 bases and J by 6 bases, with 10 bases left in between. Germline CDR1 is MNHEY and CDR2 is SVGAGI. The CDR3 is 14 amino acids. The CDR3 reads CASSYSRGGDTQYF. The CDR3, as DNA: TGTGCCAGCAGTTACTCGAGGGGGGGGGATACGCAGTATTTT.

Only a few counts were recorded for this clone. V is TRBV7-6 and J is TRBJ2-7; 7 bases match TRBD1. CDR1 SGHVS and CDR2 FNYEAQ come from the germline V gene. With 5 bases clipped from V and 1 base from J, the junction kept 8 bases outside the gene matches. The CDR3 is made up of 15 amino acids. The CDR3: CASSRGTDPSYEQYF. In nucleotides, the CDR3 is TGTGCCAGCAGCCGAGGGACAGACCCATCCTACGAGCAGTACTTC.

This rearrangement joins TRBV7-2 to TRBJ2-3; D gene uncertain. CDR3 length: 12 amino acids. Deletions cut 5 bases from V and 5 bases from J, with 8 bases between. Germline V lookup: CDR1 SGHTA, CDR2 FQGNSA. CDR3 sequence: CASSLVQDTQYF. CDR3 DNA: TGTGCCAGCAGCCTAGTCCAAGATACGCAGTATTTT.

This clone has more than one count but fewer than ten. The genes are TRBV29-1 and TRBJ1-3; TRBD1 might be the D (6 bases). CDR3 length equals 14 residues. Trimming took 5 bases from V and 0 from J, leaving 11 bases between them. Germline V gene data show CDR1 as SQVTM and CDR2 as ANQGSEA. CDR3 sequence: CSVQQGVSGNTIYF. The CDR3 region has the DNA TGCAGCGTTCAACAGGGCGTCTCTGGAAACACCATATATTTT.

This clone came up a few times. This chain uses TRBV27 with TRBJ1-4, with a tentative D call TRBD1 (5 bases). Germline V gene data show CDR1 as MNHEY and CDR2 as SMNVEV (reference sequence). With 6 bases removed from V and 8 bases from J, the gap between germline ends came to 16 bases. The CDR3 is 14 residues long. The CDR3 loop reads CASRSSGGAEKLFF. The CDR3 bases are TGTGCCAGCAGGTCCTCGGGGGGTGCCGAAAAACTGTTTTTT.

This clone was detected only a few times. V usage is TRBV27 and J usage is TRBJ2-5, with D possibly TRBD1 on 6 matching bases. The V gene lost 6 bases and the J gene lost 4 bases, with 9 bases spanning the gap. The CDR3 spans 12 residues. Germline lookup yields CDR1 MNHEY and CDR2 SMNVEV (reference sequence). CDR3 DNA: TGTGCCAGCAGACAGGGCAGAGAGACCCAGTACTTC. Its protein product is CASRQGRETQYF.

This clone was detected only a few times. The rearrangement joins TRBV10-3 to TRBJ1-1; TRBD1 matches 7 bases. The CDR3 has 14 amino acids. V shed 3 bases, J shed 1 base, and the junction held 2 bases outside the gene matches. The germline gives CDR1 ENHRY, CDR2 SYGVKD. The CDR3 bases are TGTGCCATCAGTGAACGGACAGGGAACACTGAAGCTTTCTTT. The encoded protein is CAISERTGNTEAFF.

This sequence joins TRBV2 and TRBJ2-2; 7 nucleotides agree with TRBD1. This CDR3 has 13 amino acids. V lost 10 bases to trimming and J lost 4 bases; unmatched junction nucleotides: 6. Germline assignment: CDR1 SNHLY and CDR2 FYNNEI. CDR3 DNA sequence: TGTGCCACTTCGGGACAGAGCACCGGGGAGCTGTTTTTT. Its translation: CATSGQSTGELFF.

The table lists this clone with a few counts. J is TRBJ2-2 and V is TRBV7-2; 7 nucleotides match TRBD1. CDR1 and CDR2 (germline): SGHTA, FQGNSA. With V trimmed by 5 bases and J by 4 bases, 10 bases remained unmatched. The CDR3 is 16 amino acids. DNA for the CDR3: TGTGCCAGCAGCCCGGCTGGGACAGCCTTCACCGGGGAGCTGTTTTTT. Translating gives CASSPAGTAFTGELFF.

A few counts support this clone. At the DNA level, this CDR3 is encoded by other sequences in the same sample as well. The chain employs TRBV6-5 and TRBJ2-7; weak D call: TRBD1 (5 bases). Looked up from germline, CDR1 is MNHEY and CDR2 is SVGAGI. This CDR3 comprises 14 residues. The ends were cut back, 6 bases at V and 0 bases at J, with 12 bases in the middle. In DNA, the CDR3 is TGTGCCAGCAGCCGCGACAGAGACTCCTACGAGCAGTACTTC. Its protein product is CASSRDRDSYEQYF.

The sample holds many counts of this clone. The chain couples TRBV10-3 to TRBJ1-5; D is ambiguous. Germline CDR1 and CDR2: ENHRY and SYGVKD. The CDR3 length is 11 residues. Trimming took 3 bases from V and 9 from J, leaving 6 bases between them. In DNA, the CDR3 is TGTGCCATCAGTGAAGGCGGGCCCCAGCATTTT. This translates into CAISEGGPQHF.

This clone was seen a handful of times. The chain employs TRBV6-5 and TRBJ2-5; no reliable D call. Germline V gene lookup returns CDR1 MNHEY and CDR2 SVGAGI. This CDR3 comprises 11 residues. V gave up 7 bases and J gave up 3 bases, with 6 bases separating them. Here the CDR3 DNA reads TGTGCCAGCAACCGGGAAGAGACCCAGTACTTC. The encoded protein is CASNREETQYF.

This clone was counted at least ten times. The chain joins TRBV4-2 to TRBJ2-7; D unclear. The germline V gene has CDR1 LGHNA and CDR2 YNFKEQ. V lost 3 bases, J lost 6 bases, and 15 bases lay in between. This CDR3 has 14 residues. The CDR3 DNA reads as TGTGCCAGCAGCCAGCACCAGGCCCTGGTCGAGCAGTACTTC. Translation gives CASSQHQALVEQYF.

This clone appeared a few times. The chain combines TRBV14 with TRBJ2-2, with TRBD1 matching 8 bases. CDR1 SGHDN and CDR2 FVKESK come from the germline V gene. Germline trimming cut 4 bases from V and 3 bases from J; bases unmatched to any gene: 4. This CDR3 comprises 15 residues. CDR3 in DNA: TGTGCCAGCAGCCTACGGACAGGGCACACCGGGGAGCTGTTTTTT. It encodes CASSLRTGHTGELFF.

This clone was observed a handful of times. The genes are TRBV12-5 and TRBJ2-7; TRBD1 might be the D (6 bases). The V and J ends lost 6 bases and 1 base respectively, with 10 bases between them. Germline V CDR1 and CDR2: LGHNT, FRNRAP. The CDR3 has 13 amino acids. CDR3 nucleotide sequence: TGTGCTAGTGGCATGGACAGTTCCTACGAGCAGTACTTC. As protein: CASGMDSSYEQYF. The full variable domain, its missing parts supplied by reference TRBV12-5 and TRBJ2-7, is DARVTQTPRHKVTEMGQEVTMRCQPILGHNTVFWYRQTMMQGLELLAYFRNRAPLDDSGMPKDRFSAEMPDATLATLKIQPSEPRDSAVYFCASGMDSSYEQYFGPGTRLTVT.

This clone has a handful of counts. The V call is TRBV5-1, the J call TRBJ1-6, with TRBD1 identical over 9 bases. The junction had 8 bases not matched to a gene; V was cut back by 0 bases and J by 10 bases. CDR3 length: 16 amino acids. The V gene's germline CDR1 is SGHRS and CDR2 YFSETQ. The CDR3 nucleotides are TGCGCCAGCAGCTTGGCCCCGGGACAGGGACAATCACCCCTCCACTTT. Translated, it gives CASSLAPGQGQSPLHF.